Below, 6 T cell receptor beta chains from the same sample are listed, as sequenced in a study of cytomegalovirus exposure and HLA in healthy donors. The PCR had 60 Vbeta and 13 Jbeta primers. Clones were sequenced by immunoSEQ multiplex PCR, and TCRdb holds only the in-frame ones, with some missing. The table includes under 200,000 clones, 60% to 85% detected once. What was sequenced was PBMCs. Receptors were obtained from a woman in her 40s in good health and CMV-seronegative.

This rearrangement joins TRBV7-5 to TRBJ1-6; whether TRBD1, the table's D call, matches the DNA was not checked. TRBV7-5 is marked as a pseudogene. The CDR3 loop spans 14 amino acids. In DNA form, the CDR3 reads TGTGTCAGAAGCATTGACAGGGATAATTCACCCCTCCACTTT. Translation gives CVRSIDRDNSPLHF.

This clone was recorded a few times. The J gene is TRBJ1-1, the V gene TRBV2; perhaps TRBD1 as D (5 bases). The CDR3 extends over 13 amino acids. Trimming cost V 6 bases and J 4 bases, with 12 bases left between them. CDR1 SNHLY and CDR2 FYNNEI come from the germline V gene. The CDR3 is CASRVGGSTEAFF. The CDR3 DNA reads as TGTGCCAGCAGGGTGGGGGGGAGCACTGAAGCTTTCTTT.

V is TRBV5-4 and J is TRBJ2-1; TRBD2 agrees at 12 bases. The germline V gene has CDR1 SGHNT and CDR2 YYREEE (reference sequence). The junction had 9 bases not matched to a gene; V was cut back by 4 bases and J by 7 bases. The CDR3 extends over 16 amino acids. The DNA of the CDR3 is TGTGCCAGCAGCCCAGGAGGGCTAGCGGGGGGGAATGAGCAGTTCTTC. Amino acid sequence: CASSPGGLAGGNEQFF.

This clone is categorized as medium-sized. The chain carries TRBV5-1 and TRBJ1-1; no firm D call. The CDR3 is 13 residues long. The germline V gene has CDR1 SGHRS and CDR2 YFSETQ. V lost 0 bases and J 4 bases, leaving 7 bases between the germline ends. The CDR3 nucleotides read TGCGCCAGCAGCTTGGAGCTAGCCACTGAAGCTTTCTTT. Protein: CASSLELATEAFF.

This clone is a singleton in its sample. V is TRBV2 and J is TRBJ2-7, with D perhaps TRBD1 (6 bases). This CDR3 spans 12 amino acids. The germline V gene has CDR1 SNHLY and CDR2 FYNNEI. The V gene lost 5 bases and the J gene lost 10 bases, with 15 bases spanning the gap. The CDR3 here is CASSPDSGIQYF. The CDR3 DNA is TGTGCCAGCAGTCCGGACAGCGGTATCCAGTACTTC.

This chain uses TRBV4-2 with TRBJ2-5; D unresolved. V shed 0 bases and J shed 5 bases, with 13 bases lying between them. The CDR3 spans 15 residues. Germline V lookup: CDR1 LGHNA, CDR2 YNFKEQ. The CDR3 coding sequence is TGTGCCAGCAGCCAAGACCTCATCATGGGCGAGACCCAGTACTTC. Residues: CASSQDLIMGETQYF.